These 29 T cell receptor beta chains share one sample of origin, sequenced in a study of blood T cells in healthy people across ages. Then a second PCR, running roughly 7 to 12 cycles, was carried out with a sample-barcoded 5' primer and a J-beta primer mix. Each CDR3 protein is one row after TCRdb ran MiXCR on the 5' RACE reads. Among around 970,000 distinct CDR3 sequences, approximately 50% were seen once, and the ten largest hold about a fifth. Source material: blood. The receptors stem from a woman aged 55-69 years in good health.

V is TRBV20-1 and J is TRBJ2-3; D is undetermined. Germline loops: CDR1 DFQATT, CDR2 SNEGSKA (reference sequence). The CDR3 spans 15 residues. V lost 2 bases and J lost 1, with 13 bases in between. The CDR3 region has the DNA TGCAGTGCTAGATCCGAGTGGTGGGGCACAGATACGCAGTATTTT. Translated: CSARSEWWGTDTQYF.

The sample holds a few counts of this clonotype. The chain is built from TRBV4-3 and TRBJ2-5; 11 bases fit TRBD1. The CDR3 is made up of 15 amino acids. The V gene end was trimmed by 4 bases and the J gene end by 1 base; junction bases not matched to a gene: 2. CDR1 is LGHNA and CDR2 is YSLEER in the germline V gene. CDR3 DNA sequence: TGCGCCAGCAGCCGAGGACAGGGGGCCCAAGAGACCCAGTACTTC. Protein sequence: CASSRGQGAQETQYF.

The V call is TRBV3-1, the J call TRBJ2-2, with D hard to call. V lost 1 base and J lost 1, with 7 bases in between. Germline V gene data show CDR1 as LGHDT and CDR2 as YNNKEL (reference sequence). The CDR3 spans 15 residues. CDR3 sequence: CASSQVRGNTGELFF. CDR3 DNA: TGTGCCAGCAGCCAAGTGAGAGGGAACACCGGGGAGCTGTTTTTT. Full variable domain (outside the CDR3, taken from reference TRBV3-1 and TRBJ2-2): DTAVSQTPKYLVTQMGNDKSIKCEQNLGHDTMYWYKQDSKKFLKIMFSYNNKELIINETVPNRFSPKSPDKAHLNLHINSLELGDSAVYFCASSQVRGNTGELFFGEGSRLTVL.

Only a few counts were recorded for this clonotype. The rearrangement links TRBV20-1 to TRBJ2-1, with D possibly TRBD2 on 6 matching bases. V lost 0 bases to trimming and J lost 6 bases, with 12 bases between them. The CDR3 has 14 residues. Germline CDR1 and CDR2: DFQATT and SNEGSKA (reference sequence). The CDR3 nucleotides read TGCAGTGCTAGAGACCTCGGGACTTCCAATGAGCAGTTCTTC. This translates into CSARDLGTSNEQFF.

The table lists this clonotype with a few counts. The chain has TRBV4-3 and TRBJ2-7; the D is unclear. Trimming removed 0 bases from V and 7 bases from J, with 13 bases in between. CDR1 and CDR2 (germline): LGHNA, YSLEER. This CDR3 contains 14 residues. The CDR3 DNA sequence: TGCGCCAGCAGCCAAGATGATTCCGGCCGTGAGCAGTACTTC. This encodes CASSQDDSGREQYF.

This clonotype was counted between two and nine times. This sequence joins TRBV3-1 and TRBJ1-6; 8 nucleotides line up with TRBD1. This CDR3 has 14 residues. In germline, CDR1 is LGHDT, CDR2 YNNKEL (reference sequence). V lost 4 bases to trimming and J lost 5 bases; unmatched junction nucleotides: 1. The CDR3 region has the DNA TGTGCCAGCAGCCTGGGACAGGATAATTCACCCCTCCACTTT. This translates into CASSLGQDNSPLHF. Full variable domain (missing parts from reference TRBV3-1 and TRBJ1-6): DTAVSQTPKYLVTQMGNDKSIKCEQNLGHDTMYWYKQDSKKFLKIMFSYNNKELIINETVPNRFSPKSPDKAHLNLHINSLELGDSAVYFCASSLGQDNSPLHFGNGTRLTVT.

This clonotype has more than one count but fewer than ten. The chain is built from TRBV28 and TRBJ1-2; unclear D gene. V lost 4 bases and J 4 bases, leaving 10 bases between the germline ends. CDR1 MDHEN and CDR2 SYDVKM come from the germline V gene. The CDR3 spans 13 residues. The CDR3 sequence: CASSSGGLYGYTF. Here the CDR3 DNA reads TGTGCCAGCAGTTCAGGCGGGCTCTATGGCTACACCTTC.

The chain is built from TRBV3-1 and TRBJ2-3, with 9 bases lining up with TRBD2. This CDR3 region has 15 residues. Looked up from germline, CDR1 is LGHDT and CDR2 is YNNKEL (reference sequence). The V and J ends lost 6 bases and 3 bases, in that order; junction bases with no gene match: 7. The CDR3 loop is CASSTVAGATDTQYF. CDR3 sequence (DNA): TGTGCCAGCAGTACGGTAGCGGGAGCGACAGATACGCAGTATTTT.

The chain joins TRBV18 to TRBJ2-3, with no clear D. Germline lookup yields CDR1 KGHSH and CDR2 LQKENI. CDR3 length: 13 residues. The V and J ends lost 8 bases and 2 bases respectively, with 11 bases between them. This CDR3 reads CASQGPNTDTQYF. DNA for the CDR3: TGTGCCAGCCAAGGACCGAACACAGATACGCAGTATTTT.

The DNA for the CDR3 is TGCAGCGTGGGGGGACAGACTTATCTCCCGAACACCGGGGAGCTGTTTTTT. Its protein is CSVGGQTYLPNTGELFF. The V gene is TRBV29-1, the J gene TRBJ2-2; D perhaps matches TRBD1 (7 bases). CDR3 size: 17 residues. V shed 6 bases and J shed 0 bases, with 20 bases lying between them. Germline V gives CDR1 SQVTM, CDR2 ANQGSEA.

The chain is built from TRBV6-2 or TRBV6-3 and TRBJ1-1; D is possibly TRBD1 (6 bases). The V end lost 8 bases, the J end lost 4 bases, and 14 bases lay between the germline ends. Germline V gene data show CDR1 as MNHEY and CDR2 as SVGEGT. This CDR3 has 13 amino acids. CDR3 sequence reads: CASERTGTTEAFF. The CDR3 bases are TGTGCCAGCGAAAGAACAGGGACCACTGAAGCTTTCTTT.

As to this clonotype: One end of the junction is discordant with germline, which a read error may explain. This chain connects TRBV4-3 to TRBJ2-4; 10 bases match TRBD1. Germline CDR1 is LGHNA and CDR2 is YSLEER. There are 18 residues in the CDR3. The chain's CDR3 is CACSQEPRTGGAKNIQYF. The CDR3 DNA follows: TGCGCCTGCAGCCAAGAGCCCCGGACAGGGGGAGCCAAAAACATTCAGTACTTC.

The chain combines TRBV29-1 with TRBJ2-5, with 9 bases aligning to TRBD1. TRBJ2-7 explains the end of the DNA better; the J call may be wrong. This CDR3 contains 14 residues. Germline V gene sequence: CDR1 SQVTM, CDR2 ANQGSEA. The CDR3 DNA reads TGCAGCGTGGATACCGGGACAGGGTCCCACGAGCAGTACTTC. This codes for CSVDTGTGSHEQYF.

This clonotype has more than one count but fewer than ten. The CDR3: CASSYSAGANTGELFF. CDR3 DNA: TGTGCCAGCAGTTACTCAGCGGGCGCGAACACCGGGGAGCTGTTTTTT. The rearrangement uses TRBV6-5 and TRBJ2-2; possible D gene TRBD2, 6 bases. The CDR3 length is 16 residues. Trimming took off 0 bases at V and 0 bases at J, with 8 bases between the two ends. CDR1 and CDR2 from the germline V gene are MNHEY and SVGAGI.

This clonotype has only a few counts. The rearrangement uses TRBV3-1 and TRBJ2-7; D gene unclear. CDR3 length: 12 residues. Per germline, CDR1 LGHDT and CDR2 YNNKEL (reference sequence). Trimming left V 5 bases short and J 4 bases short, with 9 bases between. The CDR3: CASSSRYYEQYF. The CDR3 region has the DNA TGTGCCAGCAGCTCACGCTATTACGAGCAGTACTTC.

V and J are TRBV13 and TRBJ2-5; D call uncertain. The DNA matches TRBJ2-7 better at its end, which makes the J call doubtful. Per the germline V gene, CDR1 is PRHDT and CDR2 is FYEKMQ (reference sequence). The CDR3 sequence is 13 residues long. CDR3 loop: CASSIDPSIEQYF. DNA for the CDR3: TGTGCCAGCAGCATTGACCCTTCCATCGAGCAGTACTTC.

The chain links TRBV7-9 to TRBJ2-7; no reliable D call. Trimming stripped 1 base from V and 10 bases from J, with 11 bases between. The CDR3 length is 12 residues. The germline V gene has CDR1 SEHNR and CDR2 FQNEAQ (reference sequence). DNA of the CDR3: TGTGCCAGCAGCTTAGTCTCCAACCACCAGTACTTC. Translating it yields CASSLVSNHQYF.

The V and J genes are TRBV7-9 and TRBJ2-2, with D uncertain. Germline loops: CDR1 SEHNR, CDR2 FQNEAQ (reference sequence). V lost 8 bases and J 4 bases, leaving 8 bases between the germline ends. This CDR3 has 12 residues. This CDR3 is CASPLITGELFF. CDR3 DNA sequence: TGTGCCAGCCCTTTAATCACCGGGGAGCTGTTTTTT.

This sequence joins TRBV30 and TRBJ2-7; D perhaps matches TRBD1 (6 bases). The DNA end is a closer match to TRBJ2-5, so the J assignment may be wrong. Germline values: CDR1 GTSNPN, CDR2 SVGIG (reference sequence). The CDR3 length is 13 residues. In nucleotides, the CDR3 is TGTGCCTGGAGTGGGGACATGGAAGAGACCCAGTACTTC. Protein product: CAWSGDMEETQYF.

This clonotype was seen a handful of times. The rearrangement joins TRBV27 to TRBJ2-1; 15 nucleotides match TRBD2. CDR1 MNHEY and CDR2 SMNVEV come from the germline V gene (reference sequence). The CDR3 covers 15 residues. J lost 5 bases, V lost 10 bases, and 6 bases had no gene match. CDR3 loop: CATGTSGRSHNEQFF. The CDR3 bases are TGTGCCACCGGGACTAGCGGGAGGTCACACAATGAGCAGTTCTTC.

The V and J genes are TRBV7-6 and TRBJ1-2; 9 positions match TRBD1. The CDR3 consists of 15 residues. V gave up 5 bases and J gave up 6 bases; unmatched junction bases: 10. Looked up from germline, CDR1 is SGHVS and CDR2 is FNYEAQ. The CDR3 sequence is CASSPQYGTGHGYTF. The CDR3 bases are TGTGCCAGCAGCCCCCAATACGGGACAGGGCATGGCTACACCTTC.

The chain has TRBV20-1 and TRBJ2-6; D is possibly TRBD1 (5 bases). The CDR3 is 13 residues long. The germline V and J ends were trimmed by 7 bases and 17 bases, with 24 bases remaining between them. In germline, CDR1 is DFQATT, CDR2 SNEGSKA (reference sequence). CDR3 loop: CSVRRRQSQFLTF. CDR3 nucleotides: TGCAGTGTCCGCCGGAGACAGTCCCAATTTTTGACTTTC.

The rearrangement links TRBV7-8 to TRBJ2-3; D is unclear. The length of the CDR3 is 17 residues. Germline assignment: CDR1 SGHVS and CDR2 FQNEAQ. V lost 10 bases, J lost 0 bases, and 23 bases lay in between. CDR3 nucleotides: TGTGCCATCTCCTTATATACGGGTGGGCCTAGCACAGATACGCAGTATTTT. Protein sequence: CAISLYTGGPSTDTQYF.

This chain connects TRBV28 to TRBJ1-1, with 12 bases fitting TRBD1. Germline V CDR1 and CDR2: MDHEN, SYDVKM. Trimming cost V 5 bases and J 0 bases; bases outside gene matches: 4. CDR3 length: 16 amino acids. DNA for the CDR3: TGTGCCAGCAGTCCGGGGACAGGGGGCATGAACACTGAAGCTTTCTTT. It yields the protein CASSPGTGGMNTEAFF.

The chain carries TRBV12-3 or TRBV12-4 and TRBJ1-1; D uncertain. The V and J ends lost 2 bases and 5 bases respectively, with 21 bases between them. The CDR3 spans 17 residues. The CDR3 is CASSLNTALGDGTEAFF. The CDR3 DNA is TGTGCCAGCAGTTTAAACACTGCCCTCGGGGATGGTACTGAAGCTTTCTTT.

The chain is built from TRBV28 and TRBJ2-5, with 8 bases identical to TRBD1. Trimming cost V 6 bases and J 2 bases; bases outside gene matches: 11. Germline assignment: CDR1 MDHEN and CDR2 SYDVKM. The CDR3 runs to 16 residues. CDR3: CASSAPGQEKQETQYF. Here the CDR3 DNA reads TGTGCCAGCAGCGCCCCGGGACAGGAGAAACAAGAGACCCAGTACTTC. The variable domain in full, with the rest retrieved from reference TRBV28 and TRBJ2-5, is DVKVTQSSRYLVKRTGEKVFLECVQDMDHENMFWYRQDPGLGLRLIYFSYDVKMKEKGDIPEGYSVSREKKERFSLILESASTNQTSMYLCASSAPGQEKQETQYFGPGTRLLVL.

J is TRBJ2-7 and V is TRBV20-1, with D perhaps matching TRBD1 or TRBD2 (5 bases each). Germline V lookup: CDR1 DFQATT, CDR2 SNEGSKA (reference sequence). The V end lost 0 bases, the J end lost 5 bases, and 20 bases lay between the germline ends. There are 16 residues in the CDR3. Here the CDR3 reads CSARDGGREKLNEQYF. CDR3 nucleotide sequence: TGCAGTGCTAGAGATGGAGGCAGGGAAAAGCTGAACGAGCAGTACTTC.

This clonotype turned up a few times. The chain links TRBV20-1 to TRBJ1-1, with D possibly matching TRBD1 (5 bases). The CDR3 has 13 residues. V was pared by 6 bases and J by 1 base, with 12 bases between. CDR1 is DFQATT and CDR2 is SNEGSKA in the germline V gene (reference sequence). The CDR3 DNA sequence: TGCAGTGCCTCGGGACGGTCGAACACTGAAGCTTTCTTT. Translating it yields CSASGRSNTEAFF.

This clonotype was recorded once. The chain is built from TRBV29-1 and TRBJ2-1; 7 bases match TRBD2. Losses at the gene ends were 4 bases for V and 6 bases for J; bases not matched to a gene: 6. The CDR3 contains 13 residues. The germline CDR1 and CDR2 sequences are SQVTM and ANQGSEA. As DNA, the CDR3 is TGCAGCGTTGTCTGGACTAGACGCAATGAGCAGTTCTTC. Protein sequence: CSVVWTRRNEQFF.